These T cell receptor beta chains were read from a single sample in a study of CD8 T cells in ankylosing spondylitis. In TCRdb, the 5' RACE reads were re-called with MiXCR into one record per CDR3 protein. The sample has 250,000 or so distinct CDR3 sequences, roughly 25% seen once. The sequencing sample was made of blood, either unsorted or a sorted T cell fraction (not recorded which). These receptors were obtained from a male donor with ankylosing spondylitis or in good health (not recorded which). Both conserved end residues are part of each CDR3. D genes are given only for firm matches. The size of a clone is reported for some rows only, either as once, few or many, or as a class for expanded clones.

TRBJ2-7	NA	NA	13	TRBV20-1	TGCAGTGCCCGCCGCAGTCTGGGCTACGAGCAGTACTTC	CSARRSLGYEQYF
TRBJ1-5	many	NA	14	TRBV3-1	TGTGCCAGCAGCCAGACCCAGCGCAATCAGCCCCAGCATTTT	CASSQTQRNQPQHF
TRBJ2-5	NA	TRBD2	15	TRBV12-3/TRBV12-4	TGTGCCAGCAGTTCCCGACTAGCGGGGGGGGAGACCCAGTACTTC	CASSSRLAGGETQYF
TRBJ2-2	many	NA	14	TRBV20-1	TGCAGTGCTAGAGATCGGTTGGAGGGGAGGGAGCTGTTTTTT	CSARDRLEGRELFF
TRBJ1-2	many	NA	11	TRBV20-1	TGCAGTGTACAGGGCCACTATGGCTACACCTTC	CSVQGHYGYTF
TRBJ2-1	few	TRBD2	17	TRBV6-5	TGTGCCAGCAGTTACTCGAGACTAGCGGGGGCTCACAATGAGCAGTTCTTC	CASSYSRLAGAHNEQFF
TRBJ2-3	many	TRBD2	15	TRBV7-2	TGTGCCAGCAGCGTCCCGACTAGCGGGGCAGATACGCAGTATTTT	CASSVPTSGADTQYF
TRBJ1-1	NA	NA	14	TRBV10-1	TGCGCCAGCAGTGAACAAGGAGGGGACACTGAAGCTTTCTTT	CASSEQGGDTEAFF
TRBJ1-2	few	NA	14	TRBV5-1	TGCGCCAGCAGCTTGGGTGGACCCTGGGAGGGCTACACCTTC	CASSLGGPWEGYTF
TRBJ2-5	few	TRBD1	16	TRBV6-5	TGTGCCAGCAGTTACTCGAGTGGGACAGGGGCGCGCGTCCAGTACTTC	CASSYSSGTGARVQYF
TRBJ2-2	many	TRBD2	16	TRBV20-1	TGCAGTGCTAGAAGGCCGGCTAGCGGGGGCACCGGGGAGCTGTTTTTT	CSARRPASGGTGELFF
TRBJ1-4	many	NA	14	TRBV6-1	TGTGCCAGCAGTCCTTGGGGGTTGGATGAAAAACTGTTTTTT	CASSPWGLDEKLFF
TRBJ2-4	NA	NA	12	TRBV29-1	TGCAGCGTTCTCCCAGAAGGCAACATTCAGTACTTC	CSVLPEGNIQYF
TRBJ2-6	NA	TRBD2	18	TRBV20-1	TGCAGTGCTAGAGATCGAAGCGGGGGAGACTCTGGGGCCAACGTCCTGACTTTC	CSARDRSGGDSGANVLTF
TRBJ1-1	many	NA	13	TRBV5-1	TGTGCCAGCAGTTTAGCAGTGAACACTGAAGCTTTCTTT	CASSLAVNTEAFF
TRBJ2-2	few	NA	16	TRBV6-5	TGTGCCAGCAGTTACTCTTGGGCCCAGCTCGGGGGGGAGCTGTTTTTT	CASSYSWAQLGGELFF
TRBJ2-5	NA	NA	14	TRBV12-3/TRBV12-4	TGTGCCAGCAGTCCCAACTACAGGGAAGAGACCCAGTACTTC	CASSPNYREETQYF
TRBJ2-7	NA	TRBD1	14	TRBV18	TGTGCCAGCTCACCCGGGACAGATGGTTACGAGCAGTACTTC	CASSPGTDGYEQYF
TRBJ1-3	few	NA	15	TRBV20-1	TGCAGTGCTCGCGGGCTGCCCAATCGGGGAAACACCATATATTTT	CSARGLPNRGNTIYF
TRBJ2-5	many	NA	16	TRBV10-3	TGTGCCATCAGTGAGGTACCGGGTCCGTCTAAAGAGACCCAGTACTTC	CAISEVPGPSKETQYF
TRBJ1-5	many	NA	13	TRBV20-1	TGCAGTGCCTATGGGAGTAGCAATCAGCCCCAGCATTTT	CSAYGSSNQPQHF
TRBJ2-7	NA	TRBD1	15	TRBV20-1	TGCAGTGCTAGAGATGGACAGGGGCTGGCCTACGAGCAGTACTTC	CSARDGQGLAYEQYF
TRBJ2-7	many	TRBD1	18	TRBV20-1	TGCAGTGCTAGAAAGACAGGGGGACCTCCGAGAAACTCCTACGAGCAGTACTTC	CSARKTGGPPRNSYEQYF
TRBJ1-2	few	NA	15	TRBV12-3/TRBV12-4	TGTGCCAGCAGTTTAGATGGCCCTCCCGACTATGGCTACACCTTC	CASSLDGPPDYGYTF
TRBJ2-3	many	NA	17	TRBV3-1	TGTGCCAGCAGCCAAGATGTAGCGGTAAGACTTGGTGATACGCAGTATTTT	CASSQDVAVRLGDTQYF
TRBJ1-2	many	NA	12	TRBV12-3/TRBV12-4	TGTGCCAGCAGTTTAGGGGCCAGCGGGTACACCTTC	CASSLGASGYTF
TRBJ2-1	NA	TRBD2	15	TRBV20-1	TGCAGTGCTAGAAGACTAGCGGGGGGATACAATGAGCAGTTCTTC	CSARRLAGGYNEQFF
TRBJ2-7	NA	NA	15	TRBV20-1	TGCAGTGCCCTCTCCCCTCGCAGGGCTTCCTACGAGCAGTACTTC	CSALSPRRASYEQYF
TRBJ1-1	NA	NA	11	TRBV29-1	TGCAGCGTTGAAGATTTCACTGAAGCTTTCTTT	CSVEDFTEAFF
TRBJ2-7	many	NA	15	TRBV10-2	TGCGCCAGCCTCCAGCAAGGATCCAACTCCTACGAGCAGTACTTC	CASLQQGSNSYEQYF
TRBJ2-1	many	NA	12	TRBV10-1	TGCGCCAGCAGTGGGGCCGGGGGGCAGGGGTTCTTC	CASSGAGGQGFF
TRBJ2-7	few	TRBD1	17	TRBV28	TGTGCCAGCAGTCCGCAGACCCGGGACAGGGGAATCCACGAGCAGTACTTC	CASSPQTRDRGIHEQYF
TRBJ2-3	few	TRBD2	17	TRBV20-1	TGCAGTGCTTCGCCCCTAAATCCCGGGACTAGCAAAGATACGCAGTATTTT	CSASPLNPGTSKDTQYF
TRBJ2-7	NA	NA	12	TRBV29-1	TGCAGCGTTTTGGAGACTTGGGGCGAGCAGTACTTC	CSVLETWGEQYF
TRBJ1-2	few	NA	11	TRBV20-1	TGCAGTGCTAGTTCTGGGTCCGGCTACACCTTC	CSASSGSGYTF
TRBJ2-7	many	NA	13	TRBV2	TGTGCCAGCAGTGGGGAAAGGACGGGAGAGCAGTACTTC	CASSGERTGEQYF
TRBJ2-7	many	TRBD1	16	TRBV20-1	TGCAGTGCTAGAGATCCAGGGGGCGATATCTCCTACGAGCAGTACTTC	CSARDPGGDISYEQYF
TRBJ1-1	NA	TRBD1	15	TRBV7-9	TGTGCCAGCAGCTTAGCCAAGGGGGCCAACACTGAAGCTTTCTTT	CASSLAKGANTEAFF
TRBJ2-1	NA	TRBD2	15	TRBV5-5	TGTGCCAGCAGCTGGCTAGCGGGGACCTACAATGAGCAGTTCTTC	CASSWLAGTYNEQFF
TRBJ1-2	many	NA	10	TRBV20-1	TGCAGTGCTAAGATCGATGGCTACACCTTC	CSAKIDGYTF
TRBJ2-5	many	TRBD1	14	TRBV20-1	TGCAGTGCCGGGAGGACAGGGGGCCAGGAGACCCAGTACTTC	CSAGRTGGQETQYF
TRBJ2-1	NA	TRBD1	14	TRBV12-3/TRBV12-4	TGTGCCAGCAGTTTAATCAGGGGGCTCAATGAGCAGTTCTTC	CASSLIRGLNEQFF
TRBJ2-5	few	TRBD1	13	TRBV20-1	TGCAGTGCTCCACAGGGGGCACGGGAGACCCAGTACTTC	CSAPQGARETQYF
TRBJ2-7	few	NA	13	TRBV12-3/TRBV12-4	TGTGCCAGCAGTTTAAACAGTCCCTACGAGCAGTACTTC	CASSLNSPYEQYF
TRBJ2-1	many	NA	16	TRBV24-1	TGTGCCACCAGTGATTGGACAGCCACCTCCTACAATGAGCAGTTCTTC	CATSDWTATSYNEQFF
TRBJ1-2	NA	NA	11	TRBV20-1	TGCAGTGCTATTGACAGCTATGGCTACACCTTC	CSAIDSYGYTF
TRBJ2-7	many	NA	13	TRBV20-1	TGCAGTGCTAGGGGACCTCCGCTCTACGAGCAGTACTTC	CSARGPPLYEQYF
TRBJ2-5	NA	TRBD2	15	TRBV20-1	TGCAGTGCTAGGGGTAGCGGGGGGGCCTGGGAGACCCAGTACTTC	CSARGSGGAWETQYF